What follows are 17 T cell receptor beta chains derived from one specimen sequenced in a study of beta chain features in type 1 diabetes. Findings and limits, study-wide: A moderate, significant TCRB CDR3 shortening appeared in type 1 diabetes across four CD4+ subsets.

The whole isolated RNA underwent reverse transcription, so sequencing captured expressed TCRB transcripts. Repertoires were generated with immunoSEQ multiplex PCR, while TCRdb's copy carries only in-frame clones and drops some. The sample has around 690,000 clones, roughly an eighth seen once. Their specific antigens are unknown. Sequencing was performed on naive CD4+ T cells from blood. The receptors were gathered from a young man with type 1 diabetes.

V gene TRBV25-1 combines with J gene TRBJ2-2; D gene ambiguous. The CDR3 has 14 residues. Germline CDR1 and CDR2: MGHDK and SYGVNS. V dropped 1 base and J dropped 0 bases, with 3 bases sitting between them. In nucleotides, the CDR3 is TGTGCCAGCAGTGAATCCCCGAACACCGGGGAGCTGTTTTTT. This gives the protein CASSESPNTGELFF.

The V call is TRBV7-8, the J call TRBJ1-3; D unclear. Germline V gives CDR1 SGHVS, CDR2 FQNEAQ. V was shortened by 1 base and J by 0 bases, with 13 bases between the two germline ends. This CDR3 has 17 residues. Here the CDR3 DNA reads TGTGCCAGCAGCTTAGGTCCATTACTGAGCTCTGGAAACACCATATATTTT. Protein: CASSLGPLLSSGNTIYF.

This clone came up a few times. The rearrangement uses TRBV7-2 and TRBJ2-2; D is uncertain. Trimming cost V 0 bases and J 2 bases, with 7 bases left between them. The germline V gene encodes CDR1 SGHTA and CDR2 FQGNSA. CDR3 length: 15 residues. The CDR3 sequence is CASSLASPNTGELFF. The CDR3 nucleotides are TGTGCCAGCAGCTTAGCCTCTCCTAACACCGGGGAGCTGTTTTTT.

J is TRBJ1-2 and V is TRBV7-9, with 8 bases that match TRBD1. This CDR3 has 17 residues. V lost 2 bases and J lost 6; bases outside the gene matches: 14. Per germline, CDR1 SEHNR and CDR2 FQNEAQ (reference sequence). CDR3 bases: TGTGCCAGCAGCTTATCAGGGGCGACAGGGGATAGACATGGCTACACCTTC. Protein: CASSLSGATGDRHGYTF.

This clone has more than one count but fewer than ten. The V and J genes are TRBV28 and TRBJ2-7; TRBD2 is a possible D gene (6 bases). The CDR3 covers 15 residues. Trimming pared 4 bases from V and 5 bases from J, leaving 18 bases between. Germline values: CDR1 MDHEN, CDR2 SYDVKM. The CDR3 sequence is CASSWASGSSDEQYF. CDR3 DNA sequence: TGTGCCAGCAGTTGGGCGTCCGGGAGCTCAGACGAGCAGTACTTC.

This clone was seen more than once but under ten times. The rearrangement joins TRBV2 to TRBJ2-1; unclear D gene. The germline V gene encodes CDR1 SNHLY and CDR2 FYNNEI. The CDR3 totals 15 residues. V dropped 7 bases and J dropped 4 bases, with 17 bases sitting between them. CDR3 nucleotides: TGTGCCAGCATCACCGGGCCCCGAGTTTACAATGAGCAGTTCTTC. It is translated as CASITGPRVYNEQFF.

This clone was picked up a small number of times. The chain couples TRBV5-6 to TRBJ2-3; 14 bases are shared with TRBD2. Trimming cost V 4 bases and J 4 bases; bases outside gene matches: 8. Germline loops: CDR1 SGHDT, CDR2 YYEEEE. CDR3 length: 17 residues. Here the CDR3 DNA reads TGTGCCAGCAGCCGACGACTAGCGGGGGGGCCATCAGATACGCAGTATTTT. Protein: CASSRRLAGGPSDTQYF. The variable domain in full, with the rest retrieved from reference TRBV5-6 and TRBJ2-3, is DAGVTQSPTHLIKTRGQQVTLRCSPKSGHDTVSWYQQALGQGPQFIFQYYEEEERQRGNFPDRFSGHQFPNYSSELNVNALLLGDSALYLCASSRRLAGGPSDTQYFGPGTRLTVL.

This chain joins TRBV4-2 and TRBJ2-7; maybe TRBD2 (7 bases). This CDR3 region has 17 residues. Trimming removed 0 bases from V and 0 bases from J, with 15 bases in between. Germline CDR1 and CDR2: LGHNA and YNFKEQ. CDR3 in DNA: TGTGCCAGCAGCCAAGATGGTTTCGGGGGGCCCTCCTACGAGCAGTACTTC. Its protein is CASSQDGFGGPSYEQYF.

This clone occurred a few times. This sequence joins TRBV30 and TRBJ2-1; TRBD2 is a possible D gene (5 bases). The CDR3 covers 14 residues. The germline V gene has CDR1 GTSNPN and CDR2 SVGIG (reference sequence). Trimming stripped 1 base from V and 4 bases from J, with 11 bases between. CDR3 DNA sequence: TGTGCCTGGAGTGGCCCCCCGGGATACAATGAGCAGTTCTTC. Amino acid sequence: CAWSGPPGYNEQFF.

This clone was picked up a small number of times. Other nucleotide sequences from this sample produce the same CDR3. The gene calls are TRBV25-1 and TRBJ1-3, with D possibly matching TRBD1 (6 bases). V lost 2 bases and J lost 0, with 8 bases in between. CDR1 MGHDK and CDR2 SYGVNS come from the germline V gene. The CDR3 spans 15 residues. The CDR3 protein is CASSEGGASGNTIYF. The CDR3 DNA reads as TGTGCCAGCAGTGAAGGGGGGGCCTCTGGAAACACCATATATTTT.

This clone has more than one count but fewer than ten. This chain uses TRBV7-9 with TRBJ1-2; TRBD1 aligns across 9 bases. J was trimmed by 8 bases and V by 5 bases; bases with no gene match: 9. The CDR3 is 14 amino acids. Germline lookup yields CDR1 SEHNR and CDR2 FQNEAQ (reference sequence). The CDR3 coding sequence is TGTGCCAGCAGCAGCTCACAGGGGGCTCACGGCTACACCTTC. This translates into CASSSSQGAHGYTF.

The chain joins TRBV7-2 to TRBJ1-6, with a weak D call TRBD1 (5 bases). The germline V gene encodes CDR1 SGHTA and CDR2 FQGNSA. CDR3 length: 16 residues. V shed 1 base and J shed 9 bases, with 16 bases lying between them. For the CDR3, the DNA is TGTGCCAGCAGCTTAGATGTCAGGGTGGAGCGTTCACCCCTCCACTTT. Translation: CASSLDVRVERSPLHF. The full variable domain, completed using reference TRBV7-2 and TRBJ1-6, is GAGVSQSPSNKVTEKGKDVELRCDPISGHTALYWYRQSLGQGLEFLIYFQGNSAPDKSGLPSDRFSAERTGGSVSTLTIQRTQQEDSAVYLCASSLDVRVERSPLHFGNGTRLTVT.

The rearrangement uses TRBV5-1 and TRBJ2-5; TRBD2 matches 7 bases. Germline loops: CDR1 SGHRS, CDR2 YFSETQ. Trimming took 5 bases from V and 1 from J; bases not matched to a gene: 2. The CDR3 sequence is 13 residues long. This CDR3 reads CASRGGIQETQYF. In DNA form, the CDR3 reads TGCGCCAGCAGGGGGGGGATCCAAGAGACCCAGTACTTC.

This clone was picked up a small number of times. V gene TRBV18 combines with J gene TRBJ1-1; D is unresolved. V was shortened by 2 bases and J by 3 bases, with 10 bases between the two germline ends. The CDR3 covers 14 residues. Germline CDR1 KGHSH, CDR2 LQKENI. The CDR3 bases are TGTGCCAGCTCACCAACGGTTTGGGACACTGAAGCTTTCTTT. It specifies CASSPTVWDTEAFF. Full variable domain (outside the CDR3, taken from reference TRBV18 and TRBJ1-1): NAGVMQNPRHLVRRRGQEARLRCSPMKGHSHVYWYRQLPEEGLKFMVYLQKENIIDESGMPKERFSAEFPKEGPSILRIQQVVRGDSAAYFCASSPTVWDTEAFFGQGTRLTVV.

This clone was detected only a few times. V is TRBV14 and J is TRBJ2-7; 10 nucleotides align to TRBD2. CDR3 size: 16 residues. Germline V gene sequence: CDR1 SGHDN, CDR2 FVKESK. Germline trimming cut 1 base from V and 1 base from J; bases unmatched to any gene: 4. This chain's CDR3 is CASSQVASGGSYEQYF. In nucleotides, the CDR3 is TGTGCCAGCAGCCAAGTGGCTAGCGGGGGTTCCTACGAGCAGTACTTC.

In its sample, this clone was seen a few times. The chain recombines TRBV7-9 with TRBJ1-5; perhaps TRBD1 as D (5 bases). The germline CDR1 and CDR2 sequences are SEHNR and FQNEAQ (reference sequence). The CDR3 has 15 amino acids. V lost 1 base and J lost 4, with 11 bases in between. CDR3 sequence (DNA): TGTGCCAGCAGCTTAGAGGGCAGGGTAAATCAGCCCCAGCATTTT. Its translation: CASSLEGRVNQPQHF. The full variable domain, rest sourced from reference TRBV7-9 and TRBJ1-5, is DTGVSQNPRHKITKRGQNVTFRCDPISEHNRLYWYRQTLGQGPEFLTYFQNEAQLEKSRLLSDRFSAERPKGSFSTLEIQRTEQGDSAMYLCASSLEGRVNQPQHFGDGTRLSIL.

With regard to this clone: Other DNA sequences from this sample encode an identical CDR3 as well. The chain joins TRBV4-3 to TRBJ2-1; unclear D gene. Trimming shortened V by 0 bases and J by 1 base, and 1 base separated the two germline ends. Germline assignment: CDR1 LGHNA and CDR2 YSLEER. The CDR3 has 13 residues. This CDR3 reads CASSQESYNEQFF. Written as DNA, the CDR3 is TGCGCCAGCAGCCAAGAATCCTACAATGAGCAGTTCTTC.